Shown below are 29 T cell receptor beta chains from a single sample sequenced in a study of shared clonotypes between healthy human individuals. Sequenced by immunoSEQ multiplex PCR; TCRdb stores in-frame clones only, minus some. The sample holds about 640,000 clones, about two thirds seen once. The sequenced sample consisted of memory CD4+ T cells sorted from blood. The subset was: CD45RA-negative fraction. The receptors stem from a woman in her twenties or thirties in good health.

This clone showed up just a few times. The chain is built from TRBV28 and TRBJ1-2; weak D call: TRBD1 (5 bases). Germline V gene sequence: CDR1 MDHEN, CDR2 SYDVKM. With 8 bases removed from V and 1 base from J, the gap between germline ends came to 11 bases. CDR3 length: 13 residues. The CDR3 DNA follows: TGTGCCAGCCGGACACTTAATAACTATGGCTACACCTTC. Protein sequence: CASRTLNNYGYTF.

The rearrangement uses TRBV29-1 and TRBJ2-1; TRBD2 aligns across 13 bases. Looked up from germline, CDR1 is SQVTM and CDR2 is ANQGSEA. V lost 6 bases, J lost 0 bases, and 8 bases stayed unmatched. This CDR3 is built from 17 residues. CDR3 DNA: TGCAGCGTGGGGACTAGCGGGAAAATGAGCTCCTACAATGAGCAGTTCTTC. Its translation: CSVGTSGKMSSYNEQFF.

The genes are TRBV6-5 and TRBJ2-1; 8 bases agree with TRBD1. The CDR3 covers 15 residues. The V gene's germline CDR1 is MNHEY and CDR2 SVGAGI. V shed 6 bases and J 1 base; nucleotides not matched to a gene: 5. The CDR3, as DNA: TGTGCCAGCAGACCCGACAGGGGATCCTACAATGAGCAGTTCTTC. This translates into CASRPDRGSYNEQFF.

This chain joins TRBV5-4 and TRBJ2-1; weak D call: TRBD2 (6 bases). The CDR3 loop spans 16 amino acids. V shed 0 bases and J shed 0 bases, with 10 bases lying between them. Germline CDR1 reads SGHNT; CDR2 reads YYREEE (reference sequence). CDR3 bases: TGTGCCAGCAGCTTGGCCGGGGGAACCTCCTACAATGAGCAGTTCTTC. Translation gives CASSLAGGTSYNEQFF.

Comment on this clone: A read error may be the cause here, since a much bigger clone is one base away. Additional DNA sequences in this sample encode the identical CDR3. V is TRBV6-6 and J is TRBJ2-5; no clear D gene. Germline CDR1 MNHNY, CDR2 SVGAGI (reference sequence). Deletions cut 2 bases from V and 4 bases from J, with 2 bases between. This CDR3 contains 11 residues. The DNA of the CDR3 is TGTGCCAGCAGTTACGGAGAGACCCAGTACTTC. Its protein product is CASSYGETQYF.

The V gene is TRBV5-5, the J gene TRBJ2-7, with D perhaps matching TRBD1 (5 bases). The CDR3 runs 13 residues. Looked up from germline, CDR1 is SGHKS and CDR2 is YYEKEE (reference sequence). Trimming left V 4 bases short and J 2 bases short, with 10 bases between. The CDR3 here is CASSLQVAYEQYF. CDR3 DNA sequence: TGTGCCAGCAGCCTACAGGTGGCCTACGAGCAGTACTTC. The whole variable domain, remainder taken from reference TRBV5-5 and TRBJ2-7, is DAGVTQSPTHLIKTRGQQVTLRCSPISGHKSVSWYQQVLGQGPQFIFQYYEKEERGRGNFPDRFSARQFPNYSSELNVNALLLGDSALYLCASSLQVAYEQYFGPGTRLTVT.

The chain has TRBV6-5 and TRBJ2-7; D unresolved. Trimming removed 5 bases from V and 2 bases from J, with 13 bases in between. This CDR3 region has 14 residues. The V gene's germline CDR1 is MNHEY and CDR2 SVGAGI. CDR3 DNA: TGTGCCAGCAGTCCCTTTGACGGAACCTACGAGCAGTACTTC. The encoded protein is CASSPFDGTYEQYF.

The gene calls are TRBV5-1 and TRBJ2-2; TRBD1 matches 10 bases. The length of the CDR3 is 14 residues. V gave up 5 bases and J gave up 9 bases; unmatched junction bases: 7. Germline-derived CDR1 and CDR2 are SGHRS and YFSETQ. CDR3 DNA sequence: TGCGCCAGCAGTTCGGGACAGGGGAACCGGGAGCTGTTTTTT. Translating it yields CASSSGQGNRELFF.

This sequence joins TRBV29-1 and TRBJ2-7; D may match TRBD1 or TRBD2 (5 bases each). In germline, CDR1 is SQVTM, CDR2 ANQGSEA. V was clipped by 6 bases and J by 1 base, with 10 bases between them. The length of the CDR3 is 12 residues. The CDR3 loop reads CSVSGQSYEQYF. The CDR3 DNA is TGCAGCGTGAGCGGACAATCCTACGAGCAGTACTTC.

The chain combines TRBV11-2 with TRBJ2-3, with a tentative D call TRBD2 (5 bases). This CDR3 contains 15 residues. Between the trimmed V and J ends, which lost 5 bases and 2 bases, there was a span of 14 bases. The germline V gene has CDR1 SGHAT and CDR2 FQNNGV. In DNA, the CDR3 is TGTGCCAGCAGCCCTACTACCGGGGACACAGATACGCAGTATTTT. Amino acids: CASSPTTGDTDTQYF.

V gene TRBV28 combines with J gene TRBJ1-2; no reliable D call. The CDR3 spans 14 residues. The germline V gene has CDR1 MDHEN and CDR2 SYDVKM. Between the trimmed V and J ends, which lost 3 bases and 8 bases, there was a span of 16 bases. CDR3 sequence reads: CASSLTGPSKGYTF. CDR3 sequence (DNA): TGTGCCAGCAGTTTGACCGGTCCGTCAAAAGGCTACACCTTC.

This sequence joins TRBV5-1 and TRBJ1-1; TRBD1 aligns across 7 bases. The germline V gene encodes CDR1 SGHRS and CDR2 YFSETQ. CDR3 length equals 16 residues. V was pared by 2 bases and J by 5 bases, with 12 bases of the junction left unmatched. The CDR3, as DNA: TGCGCCAGCAGCTTCTGGAGGGGGCAGGGTGAAACTGAAGCTTTCTTT. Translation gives CASSFWRGQGETEAFF.

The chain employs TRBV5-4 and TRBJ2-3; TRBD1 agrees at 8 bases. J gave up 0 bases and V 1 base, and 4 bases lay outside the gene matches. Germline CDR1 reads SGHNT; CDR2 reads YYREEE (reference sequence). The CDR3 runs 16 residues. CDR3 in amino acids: CASSLRTGRSTDTQYF. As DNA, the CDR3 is TGTGCCAGCAGCTTGCGGACAGGGAGGAGCACAGATACGCAGTATTTT.

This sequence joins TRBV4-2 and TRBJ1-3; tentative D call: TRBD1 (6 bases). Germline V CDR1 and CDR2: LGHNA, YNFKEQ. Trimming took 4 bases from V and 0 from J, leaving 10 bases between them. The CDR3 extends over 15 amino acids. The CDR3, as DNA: TGTGCCAGCAGCCGGAAGACAGGCTCTGGAAACACCATATATTTT. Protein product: CASSRKTGSGNTIYF.

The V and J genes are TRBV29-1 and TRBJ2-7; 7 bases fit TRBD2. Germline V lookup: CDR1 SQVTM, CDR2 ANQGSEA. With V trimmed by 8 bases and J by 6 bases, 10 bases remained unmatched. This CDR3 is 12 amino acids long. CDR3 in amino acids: CSTGRGEGEQYF. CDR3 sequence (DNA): TGCAGCACTGGACGTGGGGAGGGCGAGCAGTACTTC.

The DNA of the CDR3 is TGTGCCAGCAACCAAGGAGGGAACACTGAAGCTTTCTTT. Protein product: CASNQGGNTEAFF. The J gene is TRBJ1-1, the V gene TRBV6-5; D ambiguous. This CDR3 is built from 13 residues. The germline CDR1 and CDR2 sequences are MNHEY and SVGAGI. Trimming removed 7 bases at V and 1 base at J, with 10 bases between.

This CDR3 reads CASTSRRLARSQTQYF. Written as DNA, the CDR3 is TGTGCCAGCACTTCCCGGCGGTTAGCTCGGTCCCAGACCCAGTACTTC. V and J are TRBV6-7 and TRBJ2-5; D is unresolved. TRBV6-7 is an open reading frame whose function is uncertain. V gave up 7 bases and J gave up 6 bases, with 24 bases separating them. The CDR3 runs 16 residues.

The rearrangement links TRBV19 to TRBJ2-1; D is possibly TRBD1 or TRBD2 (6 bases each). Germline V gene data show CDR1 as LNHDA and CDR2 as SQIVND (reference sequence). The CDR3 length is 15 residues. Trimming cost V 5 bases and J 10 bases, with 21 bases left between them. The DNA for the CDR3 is TGTGCCAGTAGTTTACTCATGGAGGGGGGCGGGGAGCAGTTCTTC. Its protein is CASSLLMEGGGEQFF.

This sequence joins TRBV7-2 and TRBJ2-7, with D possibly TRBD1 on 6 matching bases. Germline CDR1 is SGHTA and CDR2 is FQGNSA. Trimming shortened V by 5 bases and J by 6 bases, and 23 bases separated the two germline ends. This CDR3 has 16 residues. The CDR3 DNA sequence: TGTGCCAGCAGCATGGGACATCTACTGAAGGAATTCGAGCAGTACTTC. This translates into CASSMGHLLKEFEQYF.

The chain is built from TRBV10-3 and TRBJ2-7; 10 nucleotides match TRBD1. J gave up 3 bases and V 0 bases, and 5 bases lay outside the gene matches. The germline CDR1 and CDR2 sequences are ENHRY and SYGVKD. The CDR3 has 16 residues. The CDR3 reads CAISESGQGRVYEQYF. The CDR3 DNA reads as TGTGCCATCAGTGAGTCGGGACAGGGGCGAGTCTACGAGCAGTACTTC.

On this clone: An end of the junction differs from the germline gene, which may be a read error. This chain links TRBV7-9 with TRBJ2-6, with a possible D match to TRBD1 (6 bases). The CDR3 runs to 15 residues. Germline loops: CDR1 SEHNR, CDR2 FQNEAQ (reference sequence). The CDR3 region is CAGSQQGPGANVLTF. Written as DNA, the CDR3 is TGTGCCGGCAGCCAACAGGGCCCCGGGGCCAACGTCCTGACTTTC.

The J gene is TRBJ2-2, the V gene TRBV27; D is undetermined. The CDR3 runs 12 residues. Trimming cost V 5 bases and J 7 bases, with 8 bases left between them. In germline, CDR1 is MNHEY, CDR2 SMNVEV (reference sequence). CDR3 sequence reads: CASSVPVGELFF. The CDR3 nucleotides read TGTGCCAGCAGTGTGCCGGTCGGGGAGCTGTTTTTT.

CDR3 in amino acids: CASNSGGLTDTQYF. CDR3 nucleotide sequence: TGTGCCAGCAACTCCGGGGGCCTCACAGATACGCAGTATTTT. J is TRBJ2-3 and V is TRBV5-4, with D perhaps being TRBD1 or TRBD2 (6 bases each). V lost 6 bases and J lost 2, with 13 bases in between. This CDR3 comprises 14 residues. Germline CDR1 SGHNT, CDR2 YYREEE (reference sequence).

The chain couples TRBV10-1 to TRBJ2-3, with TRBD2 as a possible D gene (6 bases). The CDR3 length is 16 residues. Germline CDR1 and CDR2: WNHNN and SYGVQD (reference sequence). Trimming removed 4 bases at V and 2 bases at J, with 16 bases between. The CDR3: CASSAGGIGDTDTQYF. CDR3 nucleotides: TGCGCCAGCAGTGCTGGGGGGATAGGGGACACAGATACGCAGTATTTT.

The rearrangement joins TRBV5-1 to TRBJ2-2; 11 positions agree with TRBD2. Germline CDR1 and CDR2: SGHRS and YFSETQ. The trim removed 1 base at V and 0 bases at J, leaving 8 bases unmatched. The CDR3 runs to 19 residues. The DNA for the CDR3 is TGCGCCAGCAGCTTGACCGTACTAGCGGGAGTATCGAACACCGGGGAGCTGTTTTTT. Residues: CASSLTVLAGVSNTGELFF.

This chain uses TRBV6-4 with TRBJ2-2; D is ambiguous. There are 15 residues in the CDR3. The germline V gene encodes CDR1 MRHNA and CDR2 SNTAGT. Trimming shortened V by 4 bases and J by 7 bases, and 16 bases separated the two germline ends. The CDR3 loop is CASSVSRRCCGELFF. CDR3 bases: TGTGCCAGCAGTGTTTCTAGGCGGTGCTGCGGGGAGCTGTTTTTT.

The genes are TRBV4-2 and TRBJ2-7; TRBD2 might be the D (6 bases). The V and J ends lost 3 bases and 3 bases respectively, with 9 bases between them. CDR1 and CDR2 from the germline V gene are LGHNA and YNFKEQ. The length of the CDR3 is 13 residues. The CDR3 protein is CASSHSSGYEQYF. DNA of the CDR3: TGTGCCAGCAGCCATAGTAGCGGCTACGAGCAGTACTTC.

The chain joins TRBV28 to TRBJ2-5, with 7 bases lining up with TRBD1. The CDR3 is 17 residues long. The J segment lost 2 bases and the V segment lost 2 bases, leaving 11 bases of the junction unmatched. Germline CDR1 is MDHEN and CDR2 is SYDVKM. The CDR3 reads CASSLLTGTPNQETQYF. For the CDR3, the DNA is TGTGCCAGCAGTTTACTGACAGGGACACCGAATCAAGAGACCCAGTACTTC.

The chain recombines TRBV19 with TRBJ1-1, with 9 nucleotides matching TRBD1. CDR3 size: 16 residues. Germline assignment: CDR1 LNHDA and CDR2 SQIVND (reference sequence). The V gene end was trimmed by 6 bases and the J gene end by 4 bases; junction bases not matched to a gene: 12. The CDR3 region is CASSSPGTGLGTEAFF. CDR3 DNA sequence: TGTGCCAGTAGCAGTCCCGGGACAGGGCTGGGCACTGAAGCTTTCTTT.